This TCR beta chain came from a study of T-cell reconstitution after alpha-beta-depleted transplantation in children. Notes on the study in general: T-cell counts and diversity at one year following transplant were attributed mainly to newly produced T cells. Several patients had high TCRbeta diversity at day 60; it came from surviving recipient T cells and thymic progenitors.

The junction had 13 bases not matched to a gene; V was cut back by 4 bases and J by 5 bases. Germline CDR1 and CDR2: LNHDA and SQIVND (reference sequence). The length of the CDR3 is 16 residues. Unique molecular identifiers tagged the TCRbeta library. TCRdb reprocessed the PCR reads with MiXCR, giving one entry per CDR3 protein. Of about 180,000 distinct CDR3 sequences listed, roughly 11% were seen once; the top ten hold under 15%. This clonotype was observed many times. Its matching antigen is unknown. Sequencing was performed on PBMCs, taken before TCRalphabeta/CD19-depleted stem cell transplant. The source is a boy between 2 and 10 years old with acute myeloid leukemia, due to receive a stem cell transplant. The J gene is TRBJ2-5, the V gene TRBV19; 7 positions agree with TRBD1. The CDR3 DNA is TGTGCCAGTAGTACAAACAGGGGCTTGGGACGGGAGACCCAGTACTTC. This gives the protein CASSTNRGLGRETQYF.